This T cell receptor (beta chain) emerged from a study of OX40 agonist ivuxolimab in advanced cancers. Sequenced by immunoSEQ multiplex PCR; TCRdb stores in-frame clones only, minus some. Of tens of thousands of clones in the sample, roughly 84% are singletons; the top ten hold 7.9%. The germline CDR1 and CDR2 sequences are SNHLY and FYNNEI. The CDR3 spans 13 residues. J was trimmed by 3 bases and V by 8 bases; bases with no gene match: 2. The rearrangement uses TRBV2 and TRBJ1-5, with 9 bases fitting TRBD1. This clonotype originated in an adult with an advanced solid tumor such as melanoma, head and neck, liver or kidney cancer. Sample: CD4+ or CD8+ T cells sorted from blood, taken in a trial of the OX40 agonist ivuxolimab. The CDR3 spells CASWTGDNQPQHF. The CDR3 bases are TGTGCCAGCTGGACAGGGGACAATCAGCCCCAGCATTTT.